This T cell receptor beta chain was identified during a study of T cells in Graves' hyperthyroidism and ophthalmopathy. The CDR3 regions of TCR beta were amplified from RNA transcripts. An initial round of RT-PCR targeting the TCR CDR3 relied on the HTBI primer set. TCRdb independently ran MiXCR on the multiplex PCR reads; one entry per CDR3 protein. The table includes about 610,000 distinct CDR3 sequences, approximately 16% detected once. Ten or more counts support this clonotype. Its antigen is undetermined. Study observations and caveats: Among thyroid clonotypes expanded above 0.001, most also appeared in blood. Ophthalmopathy and stable hyperthyroidism were separated by a 13 V-J model.

The CDR3 is made up of 13 amino acids. V lost 6 bases and J 7 bases, leaving 13 bases between the germline ends. Germline V CDR1 and CDR2: SNHLY, FYNNEI. With duration under 3 months, ophthalmopathy was active: Clinical Activity Score at least 3, NOSPECS at least 4. The study excluded patients with uncontrolled infection, other autoimmune disease, pregnancy or lactation. The sample taken for sequencing was blood. This TCR came from a woman aged 40 to 55 with Graves' ophthalmopathy. V gene TRBV2 combines with J gene TRBJ2-1; D unresolved. The CDR3 DNA reads as TGTGCCAGCAGCCTCGGAGCGAAAAATGAGCAGTTCTTC. Translated: CASSLGAKNEQFF.